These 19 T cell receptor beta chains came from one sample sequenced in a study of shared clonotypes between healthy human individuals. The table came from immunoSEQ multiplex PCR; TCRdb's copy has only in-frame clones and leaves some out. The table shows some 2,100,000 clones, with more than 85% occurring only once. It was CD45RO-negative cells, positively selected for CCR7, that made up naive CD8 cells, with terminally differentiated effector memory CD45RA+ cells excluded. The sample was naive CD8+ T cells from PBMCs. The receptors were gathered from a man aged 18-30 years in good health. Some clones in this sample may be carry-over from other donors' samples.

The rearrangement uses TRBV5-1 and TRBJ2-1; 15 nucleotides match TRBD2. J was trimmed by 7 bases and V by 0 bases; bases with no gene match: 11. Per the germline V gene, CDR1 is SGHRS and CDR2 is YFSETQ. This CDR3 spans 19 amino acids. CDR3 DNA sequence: TGCGCCAGCAGCTTGGAGCCTGGACTAGCGGGAGGGCCTCGGAATGAGCAGTTCTTC. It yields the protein CASSLEPGLAGGPRNEQFF. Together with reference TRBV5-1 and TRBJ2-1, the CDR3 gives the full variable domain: KAGVTQTPRYLIKTRGQQVTLSCSPISGHRSVSWYQQTPGQGLQFLFEYFSETQRNKGNFPGRFSGRQFSNSRSEMNVSTLELGDSALYLCASSLEPGLAGGPRNEQFFGPGTRLTVL.

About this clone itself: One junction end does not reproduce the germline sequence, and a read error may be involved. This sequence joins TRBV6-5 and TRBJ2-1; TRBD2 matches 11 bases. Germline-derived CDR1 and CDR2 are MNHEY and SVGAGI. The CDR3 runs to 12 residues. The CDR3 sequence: CASSPGLAERIF. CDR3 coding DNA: TGTGCCAGCAGCCCGGGACTAGCGGAAAGGATCTTC.

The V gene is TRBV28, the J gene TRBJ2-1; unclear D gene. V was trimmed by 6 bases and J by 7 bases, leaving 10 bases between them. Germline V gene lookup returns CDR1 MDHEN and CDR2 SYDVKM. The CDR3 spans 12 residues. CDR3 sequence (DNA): TGTGCCAGCAGAATTGCGGTAAATGAGCAGTTCTTC. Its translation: CASRIAVNEQFF.

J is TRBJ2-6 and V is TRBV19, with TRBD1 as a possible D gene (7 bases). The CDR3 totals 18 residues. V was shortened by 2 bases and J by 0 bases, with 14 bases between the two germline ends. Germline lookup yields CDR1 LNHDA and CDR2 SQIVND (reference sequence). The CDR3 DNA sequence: TGTGCCAGTAGTATATGGGGGGACAGAAGCTCTGGGGCCAACGTCCTGACTTTC. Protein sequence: CASSIWGDRSSGANVLTF.

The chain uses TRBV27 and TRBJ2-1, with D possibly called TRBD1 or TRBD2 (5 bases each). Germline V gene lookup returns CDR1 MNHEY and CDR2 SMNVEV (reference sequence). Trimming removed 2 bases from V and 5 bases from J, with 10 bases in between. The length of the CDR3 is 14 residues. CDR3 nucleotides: TGTGCCAGCAGTTTACGGGACGGGAACAATGAGCAGTTCTTC. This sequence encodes CASSLRDGNNEQFF.

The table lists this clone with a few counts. CDR3 coding DNA: TGTGCCAGCAGTGTCGGGAAAGGGGGCAATGAGCAGTTCTTC. It translates to CASSVGKGGNEQFF. The chain carries TRBV2 and TRBJ2-1; weak D call: TRBD1 (6 bases). V was trimmed by 4 bases and J by 6 bases, leaving 13 bases between them. Germline V CDR1 and CDR2: SNHLY, FYNNEI. The CDR3 sequence is 14 residues long.

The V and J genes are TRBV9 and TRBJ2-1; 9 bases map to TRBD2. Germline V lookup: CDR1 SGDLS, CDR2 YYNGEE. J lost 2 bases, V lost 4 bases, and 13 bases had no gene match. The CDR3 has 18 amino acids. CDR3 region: CASSHNKGASGTYNEQFF. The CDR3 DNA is TGTGCCAGCAGCCATAACAAAGGGGCTAGCGGGACCTACAATGAGCAGTTCTTC.

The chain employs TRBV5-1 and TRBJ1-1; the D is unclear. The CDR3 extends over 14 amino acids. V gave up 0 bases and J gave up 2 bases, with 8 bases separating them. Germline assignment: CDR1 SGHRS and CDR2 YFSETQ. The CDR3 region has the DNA TGCGCCAGCAGCTTGGAAGCAGCTAACACTGAAGCTTTCTTT. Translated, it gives CASSLEAANTEAFF.

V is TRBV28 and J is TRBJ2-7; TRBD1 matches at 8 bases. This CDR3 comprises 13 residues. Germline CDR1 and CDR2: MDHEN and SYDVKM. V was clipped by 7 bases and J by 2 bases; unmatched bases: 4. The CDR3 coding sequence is TGTGCCAGCAAAGCGACAGGGGCCTACGAGCAGTACTTC. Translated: CASKATGAYEQYF.

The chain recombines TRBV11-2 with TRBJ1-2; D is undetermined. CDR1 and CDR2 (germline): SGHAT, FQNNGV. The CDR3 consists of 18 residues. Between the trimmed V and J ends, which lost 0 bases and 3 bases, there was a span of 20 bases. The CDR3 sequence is CASSLDHGRSVFDYGYTF. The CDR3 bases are TGTGCCAGCAGCTTAGATCATGGGCGGTCAGTGTTCGACTATGGCTACACCTTC.

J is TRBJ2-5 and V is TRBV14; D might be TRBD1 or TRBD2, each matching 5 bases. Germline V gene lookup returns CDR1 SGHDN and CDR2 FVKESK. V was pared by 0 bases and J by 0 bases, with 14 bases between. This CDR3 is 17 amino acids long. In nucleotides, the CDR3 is TGTGCCAGCAGCCAAGATCTTGGGACGAAGTACCAAGAGACCCAGTACTTC. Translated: CASSQDLGTKYQETQYF.

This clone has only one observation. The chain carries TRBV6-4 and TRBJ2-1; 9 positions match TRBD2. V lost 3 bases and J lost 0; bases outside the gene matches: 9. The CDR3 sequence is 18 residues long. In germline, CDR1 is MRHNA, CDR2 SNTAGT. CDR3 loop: CASSEGLAGSSSYNEQFF. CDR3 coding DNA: TGTGCCAGCAGTGAAGGCCTAGCGGGATCGAGCTCCTACAATGAGCAGTTCTTC.

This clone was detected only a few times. CDR3 protein: CASSFDRAPLAGELFF. The DNA of the CDR3 is TGTGCCAGCAGCTTCGACCGGGCCCCCCTCGCAGGGGAGCTGTTTTTT. The J gene is TRBJ2-2, the V gene TRBV5-4, with D unclear. The CDR3 loop spans 16 amino acids. Germline-derived CDR1 and CDR2 are SGHNT and YYREEE (reference sequence). V dropped 2 bases and J dropped 8 bases, with 19 bases sitting between them.

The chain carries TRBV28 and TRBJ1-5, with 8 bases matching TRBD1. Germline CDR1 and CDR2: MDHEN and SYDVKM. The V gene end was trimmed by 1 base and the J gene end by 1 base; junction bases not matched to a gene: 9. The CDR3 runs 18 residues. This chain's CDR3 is CASSLYPDREASNQPQHF. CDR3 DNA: TGTGCCAGCAGTTTATACCCGGACAGGGAGGCCAGCAATCAGCCCCAGCATTTT.

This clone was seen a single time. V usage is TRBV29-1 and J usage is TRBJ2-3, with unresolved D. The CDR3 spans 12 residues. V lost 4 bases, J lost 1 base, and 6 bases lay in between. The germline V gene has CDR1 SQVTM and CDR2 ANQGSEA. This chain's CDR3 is CSVGQGTDTQYF. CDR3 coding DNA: TGCAGCGTTGGGCAGGGCACAGATACGCAGTATTTT.

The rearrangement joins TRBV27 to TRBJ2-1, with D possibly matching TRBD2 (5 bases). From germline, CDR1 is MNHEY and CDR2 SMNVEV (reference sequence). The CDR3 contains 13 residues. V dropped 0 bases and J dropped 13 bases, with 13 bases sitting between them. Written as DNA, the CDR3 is TGTGCCAGCAGTTTATCTCCGAGCGGAAGTCAGTTCTTC. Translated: CASSLSPSGSQFF.

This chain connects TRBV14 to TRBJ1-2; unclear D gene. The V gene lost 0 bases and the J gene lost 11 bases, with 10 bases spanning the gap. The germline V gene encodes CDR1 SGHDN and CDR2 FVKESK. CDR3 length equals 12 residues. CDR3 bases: TGTGCCAGCAGCCAAGAGTTTCGGTCTTACACCTTC. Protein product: CASSQEFRSYTF.

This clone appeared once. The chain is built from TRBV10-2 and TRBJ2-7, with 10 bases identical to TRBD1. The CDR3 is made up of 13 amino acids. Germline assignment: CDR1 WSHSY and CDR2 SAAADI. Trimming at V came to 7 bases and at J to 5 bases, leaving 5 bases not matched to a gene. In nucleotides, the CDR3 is TGCGCCAGCATGGACAGGGGGGGGCACGAGCAGTACTTC. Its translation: CASMDRGGHEQYF.

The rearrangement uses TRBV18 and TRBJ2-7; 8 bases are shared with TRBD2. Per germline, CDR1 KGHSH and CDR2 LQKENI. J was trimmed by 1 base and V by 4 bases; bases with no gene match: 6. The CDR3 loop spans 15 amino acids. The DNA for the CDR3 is TGTGCCAGCTCACTAGCGGGAATTCGTTCCTACGAGCAGTACTTC. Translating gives CASSLAGIRSYEQYF. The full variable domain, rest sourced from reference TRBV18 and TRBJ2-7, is NAGVMQNPRHLVRRRGQEARLRCSPMKGHSHVYWYRQLPEEGLKFMVYLQKENIIDESGMPKERFSAEFPKEGPSILRIQQVVRGDSAAYFCASSLAGIRSYEQYFGPGTRLTVT.